Detailed here is one T cell receptor beta chain. The CDR3 consists of 15 residues. Germline V gives CDR1 SNHLY, CDR2 FYNNEI. Trimming cost V 7 bases and J 3 bases; bases outside gene matches: 6. The entry originates in a study of identical twins. Via MiXCR, TCRdb re-called the 5' RACE reads, giving one row per CDR3 protein. The repertoire holds about 1.7 million distinct CDR3 sequences, under 35% seen once, with approximately 0.25% in the top ten. The sequenced sample consisted of cord blood. The sequence came from a newborn girl in good health. The chain is built from TRBV2 and TRBJ2-1; 10 bases line up with TRBD2. As DNA, the CDR3 is TGTGCCAGCATGCTAGCGGGGGTTAACTACAATGAGCAGTTCTTC. Its protein is CASMLAGVNYNEQFF. Full variable domain (remainder filled in from reference TRBV2 and TRBJ2-1): EPEVTQTPSHQVTQMGQEVILRCVPISNHLYFYWYRQILGQKVEFLVSFYNNEISEKSEIFDDQFSVERPDGSNFTLKIRSTKLEDSAMYFCASMLAGVNYNEQFFGPGTRLTVL.